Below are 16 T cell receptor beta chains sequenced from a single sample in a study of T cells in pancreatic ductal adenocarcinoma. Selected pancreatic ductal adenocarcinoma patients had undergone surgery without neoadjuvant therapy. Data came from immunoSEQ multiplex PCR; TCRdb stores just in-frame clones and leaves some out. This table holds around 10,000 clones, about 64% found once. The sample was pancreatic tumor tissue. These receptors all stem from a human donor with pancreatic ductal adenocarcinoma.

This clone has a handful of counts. The CDR3 nucleotides are TGTGCCACCCGTGAAGGCCCCTCTGAAGCTTTCTTT. This translates into CATREGPSEAFF. The gene calls are TRBV10-3 and TRBJ1-1; unclear D gene. The CDR3 contains 12 residues. Trimming removed 10 bases at V and 6 bases at J, with 15 bases between. Germline V gives CDR1 ENHRY, CDR2 SYGVKD.

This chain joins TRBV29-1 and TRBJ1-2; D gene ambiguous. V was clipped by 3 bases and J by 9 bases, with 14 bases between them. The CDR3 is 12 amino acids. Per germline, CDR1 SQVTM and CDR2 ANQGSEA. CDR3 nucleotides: TGCAGCGTTGACCGACAAACGAGTAGCTACACCTTC. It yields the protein CSVDRQTSSYTF.

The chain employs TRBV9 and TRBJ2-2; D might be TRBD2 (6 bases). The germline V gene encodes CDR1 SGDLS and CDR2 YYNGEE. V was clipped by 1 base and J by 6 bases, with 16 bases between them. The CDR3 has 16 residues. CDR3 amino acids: CASSVFAGRSPGELFF. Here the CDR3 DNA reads TGTGCCAGCAGCGTATTCGCGGGGAGGTCCCCCGGGGAGCTGTTTTTT.

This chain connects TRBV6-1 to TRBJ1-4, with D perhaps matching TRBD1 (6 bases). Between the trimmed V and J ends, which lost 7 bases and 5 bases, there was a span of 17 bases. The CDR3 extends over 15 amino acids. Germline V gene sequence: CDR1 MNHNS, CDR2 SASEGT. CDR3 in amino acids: CASTTGTLSNEKLFF. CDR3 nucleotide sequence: TGTGCCAGCACCACAGGGACATTGTCAAATGAAAAACTGTTTTTT.

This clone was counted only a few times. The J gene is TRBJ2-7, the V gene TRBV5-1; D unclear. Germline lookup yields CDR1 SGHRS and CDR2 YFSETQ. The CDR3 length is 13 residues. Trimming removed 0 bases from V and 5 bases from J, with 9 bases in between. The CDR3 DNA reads TGCGCCAGCAGCTTGGGCCCGTACGACGAGCAGTACTTC. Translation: CASSLGPYDEQYF.

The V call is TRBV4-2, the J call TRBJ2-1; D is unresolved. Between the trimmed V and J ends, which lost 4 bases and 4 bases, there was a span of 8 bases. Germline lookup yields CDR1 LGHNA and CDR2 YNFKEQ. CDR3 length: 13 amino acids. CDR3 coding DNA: TGTGCCAGCAGCCGCGTCGGATACAATGAGCAGTTCTTC. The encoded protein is CASSRVGYNEQFF.

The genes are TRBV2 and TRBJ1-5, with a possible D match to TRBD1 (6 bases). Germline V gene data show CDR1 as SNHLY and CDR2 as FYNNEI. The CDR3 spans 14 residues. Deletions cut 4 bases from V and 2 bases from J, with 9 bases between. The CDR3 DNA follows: TGTGCCAGCAGTGGGGGGCTGGGCAATCAGCCCCAGCATTTT. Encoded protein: CASSGGLGNQPQHF.

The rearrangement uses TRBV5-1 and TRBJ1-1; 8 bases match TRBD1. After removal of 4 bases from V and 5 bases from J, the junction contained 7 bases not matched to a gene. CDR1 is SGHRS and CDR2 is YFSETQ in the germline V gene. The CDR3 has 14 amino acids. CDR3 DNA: TGCGCCAGCAGCCTCGGACAGGGAGTGACTGAAGCTTTCTTT. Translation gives CASSLGQGVTEAFF.

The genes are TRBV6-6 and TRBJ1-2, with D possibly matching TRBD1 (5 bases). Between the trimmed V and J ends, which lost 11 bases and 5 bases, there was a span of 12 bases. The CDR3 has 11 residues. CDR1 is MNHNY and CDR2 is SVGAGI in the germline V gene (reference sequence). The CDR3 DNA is TGTGCCTCGCGACAGAGATATGGCTACACCTTC. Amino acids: CASRQRYGYTF.

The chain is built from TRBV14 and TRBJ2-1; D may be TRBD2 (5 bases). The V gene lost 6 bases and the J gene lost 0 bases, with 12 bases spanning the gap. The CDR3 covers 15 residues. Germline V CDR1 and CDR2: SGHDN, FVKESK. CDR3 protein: CASRHTRDSYNEQFF. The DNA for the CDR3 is TGTGCCAGCAGGCATACTAGGGACTCCTACAATGAGCAGTTCTTC.

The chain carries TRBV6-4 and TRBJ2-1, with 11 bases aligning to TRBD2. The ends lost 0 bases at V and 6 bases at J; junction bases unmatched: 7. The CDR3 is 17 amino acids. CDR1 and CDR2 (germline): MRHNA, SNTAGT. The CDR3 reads CASSDSGGLADLNEQFF. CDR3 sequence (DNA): TGTGCCAGCAGTGACTCGGGGGGACTAGCGGACCTCAATGAGCAGTTCTTC.

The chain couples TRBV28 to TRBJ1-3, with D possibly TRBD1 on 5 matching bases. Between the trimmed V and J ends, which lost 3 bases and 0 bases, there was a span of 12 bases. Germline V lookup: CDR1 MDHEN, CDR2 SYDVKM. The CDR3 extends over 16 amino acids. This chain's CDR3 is CASSLSWGSSGNTIYF. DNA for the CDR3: TGTGCCAGCAGTTTGAGTTGGGGGAGCTCTGGAAACACCATATATTTT. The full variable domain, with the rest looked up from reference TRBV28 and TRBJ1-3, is DVKVTQSSRYLVKRTGEKVFLECVQDMDHENMFWYRQDPGLGLRLIYFSYDVKMKEKGDIPEGYSVSREKKERFSLILESASTNQTSMYLCASSLSWGSSGNTIYFGEGSWLTVV.

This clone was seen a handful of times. CDR3 nucleotides: TGTGCCAGCAGCCAAGATGACTCTGGGGCCAACGTCCTGACTTTC. Amino acids: CASSQDDSGANVLTF. The chain employs TRBV4-2 and TRBJ2-6; D ambiguous. Germline V gene sequence: CDR1 LGHNA, CDR2 YNFKEQ. The CDR3 is 15 amino acids. Trimming shortened V by 0 bases and J by 0 bases, and 3 bases separated the two germline ends.

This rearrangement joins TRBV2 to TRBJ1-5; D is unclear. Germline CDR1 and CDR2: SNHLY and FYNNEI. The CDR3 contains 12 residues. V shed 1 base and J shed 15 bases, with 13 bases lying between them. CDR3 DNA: TGTGCCAGCAGTGAAGGACAAGCCCCCGGGCATTTT. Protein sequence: CASSEGQAPGHF.

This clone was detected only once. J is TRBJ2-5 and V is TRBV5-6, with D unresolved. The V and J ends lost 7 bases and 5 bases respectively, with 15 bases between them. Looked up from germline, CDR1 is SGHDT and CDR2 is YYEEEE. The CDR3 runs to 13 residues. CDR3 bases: TGTGCCAGCTTAAGACCCCCTGGGGAGACCCAGTACTTC. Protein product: CASLRPPGETQYF.

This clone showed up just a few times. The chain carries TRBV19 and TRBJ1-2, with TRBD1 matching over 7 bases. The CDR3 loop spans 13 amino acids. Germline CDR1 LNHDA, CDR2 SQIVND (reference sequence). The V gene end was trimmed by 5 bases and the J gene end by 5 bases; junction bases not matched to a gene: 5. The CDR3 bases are TGTGCCAGTAGTCCTCGACAGGGTTATGGCTACACCTTC. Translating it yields CASSPRQGYGYTF.